This T cell receptor beta chain is drawn from a study of identical twins. Findings of the study overall: Out-of-frame beta sequences exhibited a weaker degree of excess twin sharing. Zero-insertion analyses might be partly confounded by invariant T cells like MAIT and iNKT. There was an excess of low generation probability in the out-of-frame alpha sequences that twins shared.

The CDR3 contains 13 residues. Trimming shortened V by 4 bases and J by 1 base, and 10 bases separated the two germline ends. The germline V gene has CDR1 SQVTM and CDR2 ANQGSEA. Each CDR3 protein is one row after TCRdb ran MiXCR on the 5' RACE reads. The sample consists of hundreds of thousands of distinct CDR3 sequences, approximately 6% of them appearing once. Ten or more counts support this clonotype. Its antigen is undetermined. The specimen sequenced was naive T cells sorted from blood. The gene calls are TRBV29-1 and TRBJ1-1, with D unclear. This receptor was obtained from a man aged 18 to 30 in good health. The DNA of the CDR3 is TGCAGCGTTGGTGTGGGAAGGAACACTGAAGCTTTCTTT. It codes for CSVGVGRNTEAFF.